This T cell receptor (beta chain) was documented in a study of cytomegalovirus exposure and HLA in healthy donors. Study as a whole: Genotyping of some 400 donors showed that roughly 80% belonged to the Caucasian-associated ancestry cluster.

Though probably carrying unrecorded immune exposures, donors were nominally healthy at sampling. A note on this clone: The antigen remains undetermined.

Germline V gene sequence: CDR1 SSHAT, CDR2 FNYEAQ (reference sequence). V was clipped by 7 bases and J by 0 bases, with 16 bases between them. The CDR3 consists of 16 residues. Broader study findings: A further, later analysis showed that HLA-associated TCR beta chains (compared with equally common others) were more clonally expanded.

60 Vbeta and 13 Jbeta primers were used in PCR. Clones were read by immunoSEQ multiplex PCR, and TCRdb kept only the in-frame ones, dropping some. The sample carries 90,000 to 150,000 clones, roughly 76% recorded once. Sequenced: PBMCs. The source of this sequence is a woman in her thirties or forties in good health and CMV-seropositive. This chain links TRBV7-7 with TRBJ2-4; tentatively, D is TRBD2 (5 bases). Here the CDR3 reads CASMDPGTLAKNIQYF. The CDR3 DNA follows: TGTGCCAGCATGGATCCGGGAACACTAGCCAAAAACATTCAGTACTTC.